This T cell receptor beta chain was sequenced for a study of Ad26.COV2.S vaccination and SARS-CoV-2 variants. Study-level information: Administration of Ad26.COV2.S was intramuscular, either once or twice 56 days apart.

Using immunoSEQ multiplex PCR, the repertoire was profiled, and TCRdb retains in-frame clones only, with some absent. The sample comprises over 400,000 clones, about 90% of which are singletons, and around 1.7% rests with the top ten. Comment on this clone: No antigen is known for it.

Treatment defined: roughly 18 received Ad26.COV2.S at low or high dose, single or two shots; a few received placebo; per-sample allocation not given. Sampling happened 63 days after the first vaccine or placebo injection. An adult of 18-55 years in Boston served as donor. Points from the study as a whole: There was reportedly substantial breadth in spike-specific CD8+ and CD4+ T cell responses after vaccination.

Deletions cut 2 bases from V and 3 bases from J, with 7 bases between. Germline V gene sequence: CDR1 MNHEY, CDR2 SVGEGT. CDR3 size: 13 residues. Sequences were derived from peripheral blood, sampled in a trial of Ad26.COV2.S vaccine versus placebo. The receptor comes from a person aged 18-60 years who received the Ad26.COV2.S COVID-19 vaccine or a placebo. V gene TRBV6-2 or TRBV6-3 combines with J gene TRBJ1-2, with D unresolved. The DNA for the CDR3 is TGTGCCAGCAGTTACGAGGAATACTATGGCTACACCTTC. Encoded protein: CASSYEEYYGYTF.